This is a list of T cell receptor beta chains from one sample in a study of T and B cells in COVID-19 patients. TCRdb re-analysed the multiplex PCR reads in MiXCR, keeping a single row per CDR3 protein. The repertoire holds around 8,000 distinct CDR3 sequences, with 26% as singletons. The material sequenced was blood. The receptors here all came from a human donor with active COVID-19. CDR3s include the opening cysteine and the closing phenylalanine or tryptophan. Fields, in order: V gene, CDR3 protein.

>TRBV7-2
CASSLDDYSPLHF
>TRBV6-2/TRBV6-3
CASSYSTGRQGKNYGYTF
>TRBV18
CASSRLAGEWEQYF
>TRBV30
CAWSASAGLYEQYF
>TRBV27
CASTRANSPLHF
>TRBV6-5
CATRLAGGLRQFF
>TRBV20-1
CSATTLAGVRNEQFF
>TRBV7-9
CASSFLHQETQYF
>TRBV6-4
CASSGLAGDTGELFF
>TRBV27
CASTNSGRYTGELFF